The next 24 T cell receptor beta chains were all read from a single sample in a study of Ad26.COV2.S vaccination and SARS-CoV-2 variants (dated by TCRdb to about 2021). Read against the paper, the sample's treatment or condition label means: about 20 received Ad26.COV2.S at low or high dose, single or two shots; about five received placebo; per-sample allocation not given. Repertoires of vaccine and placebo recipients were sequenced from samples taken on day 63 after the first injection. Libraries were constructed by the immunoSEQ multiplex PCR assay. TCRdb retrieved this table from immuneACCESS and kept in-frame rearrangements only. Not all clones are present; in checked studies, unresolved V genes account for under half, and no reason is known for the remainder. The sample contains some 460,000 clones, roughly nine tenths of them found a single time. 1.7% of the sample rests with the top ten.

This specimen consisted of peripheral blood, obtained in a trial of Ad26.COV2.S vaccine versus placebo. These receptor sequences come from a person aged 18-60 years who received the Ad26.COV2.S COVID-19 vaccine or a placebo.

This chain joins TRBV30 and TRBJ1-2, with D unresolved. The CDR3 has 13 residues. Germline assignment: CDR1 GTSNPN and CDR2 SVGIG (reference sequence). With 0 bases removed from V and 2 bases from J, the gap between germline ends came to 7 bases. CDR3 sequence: CAWSVTRNYGYTF. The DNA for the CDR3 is TGTGCCTGGAGTGTAACCCGGAACTATGGCTACACCTTC.

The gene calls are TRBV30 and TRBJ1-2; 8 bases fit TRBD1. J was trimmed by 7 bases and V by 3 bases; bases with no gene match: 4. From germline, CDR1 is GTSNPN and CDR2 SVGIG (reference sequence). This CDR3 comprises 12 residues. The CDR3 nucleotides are TGTGCCTGGAGGGACAGGGTATCTGGCTACACCTTC. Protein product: CAWRDRVSGYTF.

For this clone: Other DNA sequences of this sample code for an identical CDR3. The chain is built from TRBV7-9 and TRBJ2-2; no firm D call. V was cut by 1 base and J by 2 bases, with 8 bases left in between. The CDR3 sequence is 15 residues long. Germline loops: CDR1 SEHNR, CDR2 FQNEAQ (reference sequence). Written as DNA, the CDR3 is TGTGCCAGCAGCTTAGTGGGAACTAACACCGGGGAGCTGTTTTTT. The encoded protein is CASSLVGTNTGELFF.

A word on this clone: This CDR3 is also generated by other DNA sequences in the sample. In DNA, the CDR3 is TGTGCCATCAGTGAGTTAGGGATTAACACTGAAGCTTTCTTT. It translates to CAISELGINTEAFF. V gene TRBV10-3 combines with J gene TRBJ1-1; D is ambiguous. The CDR3 contains 14 residues. In germline, CDR1 is ENHRY, CDR2 SYGVKD. V lost 1 base and J 2 bases, leaving 8 bases between the germline ends.

Written as DNA, the CDR3 is TGTGCCAGCAGCGTAGATTTAGGGGTAGCGGGGCCTAGCACAGATACGCAGTATTTT. Its protein product is CASSVDLGVAGPSTDTQYF. The chain uses TRBV9 and TRBJ2-3; 8 nucleotides line up with TRBD2. Germline lookup yields CDR1 SGDLS and CDR2 YYNGEE. This CDR3 region has 19 residues. The J segment lost 0 bases and the V segment lost 0 bases, leaving 12 bases of the junction unmatched.

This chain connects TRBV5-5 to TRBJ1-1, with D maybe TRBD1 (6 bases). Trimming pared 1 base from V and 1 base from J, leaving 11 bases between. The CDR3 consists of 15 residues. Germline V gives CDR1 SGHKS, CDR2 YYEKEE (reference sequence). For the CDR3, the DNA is TGTGCCAGCAGCTTGTGGGGGGCGCAGAACACTGAAGCTTTCTTT. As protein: CASSLWGAQNTEAFF.

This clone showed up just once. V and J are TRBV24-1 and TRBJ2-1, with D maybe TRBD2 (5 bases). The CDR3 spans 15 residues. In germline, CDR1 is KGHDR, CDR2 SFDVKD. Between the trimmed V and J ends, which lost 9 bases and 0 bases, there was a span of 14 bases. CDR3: CATVTGNLSYNEQFF. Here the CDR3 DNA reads TGTGCCACCGTTACGGGGAATCTCTCCTACAATGAGCAGTTCTTC.

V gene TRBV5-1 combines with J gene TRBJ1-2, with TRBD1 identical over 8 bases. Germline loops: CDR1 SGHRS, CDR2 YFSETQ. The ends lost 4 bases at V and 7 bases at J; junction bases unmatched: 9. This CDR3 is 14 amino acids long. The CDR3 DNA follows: TGCGCCAGCAGCATGACAGGGGAATTTCTTGGCTACACCTTC. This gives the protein CASSMTGEFLGYTF.

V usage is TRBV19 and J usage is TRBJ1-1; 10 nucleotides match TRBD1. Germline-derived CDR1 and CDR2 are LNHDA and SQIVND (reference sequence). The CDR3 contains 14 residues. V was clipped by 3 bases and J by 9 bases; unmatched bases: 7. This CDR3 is CASSILTGGYQAFF. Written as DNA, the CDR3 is TGTGCCAGTAGTATCTTGACAGGGGGCTATCAAGCTTTCTTT.

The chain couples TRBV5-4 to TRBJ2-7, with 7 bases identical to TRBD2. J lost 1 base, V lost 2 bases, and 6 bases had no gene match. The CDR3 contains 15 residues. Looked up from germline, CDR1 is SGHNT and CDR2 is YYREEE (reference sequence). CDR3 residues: CASSFGLGFSYEQYF. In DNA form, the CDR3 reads TGTGCCAGCAGCTTCGGACTAGGGTTTTCCTACGAGCAGTACTTC.

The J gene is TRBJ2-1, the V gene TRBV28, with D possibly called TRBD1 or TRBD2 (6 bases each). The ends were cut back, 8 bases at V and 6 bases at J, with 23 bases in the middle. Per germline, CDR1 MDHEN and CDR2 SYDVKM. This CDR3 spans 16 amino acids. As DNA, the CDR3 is TGTGCCAGCCTCGCGCTTTTCGGGGGCACCCTCAATGAGCAGTTCTTC. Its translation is CASLALFGGTLNEQFF.

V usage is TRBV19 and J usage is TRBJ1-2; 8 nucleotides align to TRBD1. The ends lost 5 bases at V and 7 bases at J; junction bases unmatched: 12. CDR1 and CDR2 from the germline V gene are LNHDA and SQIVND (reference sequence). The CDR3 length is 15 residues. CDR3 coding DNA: TGTGCCAGTAGTTGGTTGGGTCAGGGGGCGCCTGGCTACACCTTC. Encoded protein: CASSWLGQGAPGYTF.

CDR3 loop: CASSRGRHTSTDTQYF. The CDR3 DNA reads as TGTGCCAGCAGCCGCGGCCGACATACTAGCACAGATACGCAGTATTTT. This sequence joins TRBV6-2 or TRBV6-3 and TRBJ2-3; D is unclear. Trimming removed 6 bases at V and 0 bases at J, with 16 bases between. Per germline, CDR1 MNHEY and CDR2 SVGEGT. The CDR3 totals 16 residues.

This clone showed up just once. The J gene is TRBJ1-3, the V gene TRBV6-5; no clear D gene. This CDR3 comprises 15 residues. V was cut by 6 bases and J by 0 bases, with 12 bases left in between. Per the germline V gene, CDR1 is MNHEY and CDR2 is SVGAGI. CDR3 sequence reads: CASSPLDSSGNTIYF. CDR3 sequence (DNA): TGTGCCAGCAGCCCGTTAGATTCCTCTGGAAACACCATATATTTT.

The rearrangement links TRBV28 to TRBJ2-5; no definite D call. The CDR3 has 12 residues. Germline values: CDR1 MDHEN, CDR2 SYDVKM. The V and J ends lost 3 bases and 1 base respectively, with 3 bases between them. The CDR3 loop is CASSLLQETQYF. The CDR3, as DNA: TGTGCCAGCAGTTTGCTCCAAGAGACCCAGTACTTC.

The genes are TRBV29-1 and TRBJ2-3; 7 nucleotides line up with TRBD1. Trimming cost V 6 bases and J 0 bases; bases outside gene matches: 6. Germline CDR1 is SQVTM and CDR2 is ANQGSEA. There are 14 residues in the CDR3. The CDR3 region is CSVRQGTSTDTQYF. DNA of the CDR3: TGCAGCGTCCGACAGGGAACGAGCACAGATACGCAGTATTTT.

This CDR3 is CASSLGQGNTIYF. The CDR3 DNA reads TGTGCCAGCAGCTTAGGACAAGGAAACACCATATATTTT. This chain joins TRBV7-9 and TRBJ1-3; D not resolved. CDR3 length: 13 residues. The germline V gene has CDR1 SEHNR and CDR2 FQNEAQ (reference sequence). The V end was cut by 1 base, the J end by 4 bases, with 5 bases between.

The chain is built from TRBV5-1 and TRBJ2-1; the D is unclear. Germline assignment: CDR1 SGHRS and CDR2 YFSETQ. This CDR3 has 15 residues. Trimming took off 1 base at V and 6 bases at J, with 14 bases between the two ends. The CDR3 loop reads CASSLSSFGSNEQFF. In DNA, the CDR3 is TGCGCCAGCAGCTTGAGCTCCTTCGGTTCCAATGAGCAGTTCTTC.

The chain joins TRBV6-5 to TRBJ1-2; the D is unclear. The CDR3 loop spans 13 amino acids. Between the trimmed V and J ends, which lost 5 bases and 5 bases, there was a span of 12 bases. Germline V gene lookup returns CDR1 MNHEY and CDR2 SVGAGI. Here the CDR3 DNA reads TGTGCCAGCAGTCCCGCAGCAGGTTATGGCTACACCTTC. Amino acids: CASSPAAGYGYTF.

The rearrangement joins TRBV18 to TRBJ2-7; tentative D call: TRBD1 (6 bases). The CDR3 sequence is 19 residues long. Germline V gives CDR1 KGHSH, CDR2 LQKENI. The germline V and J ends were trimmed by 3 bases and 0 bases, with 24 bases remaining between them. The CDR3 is CASSPLPLQGPLDSYEQYF. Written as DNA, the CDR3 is TGTGCCAGCTCACCTTTACCTCTACAGGGTCCCTTGGACTCCTACGAGCAGTACTTC. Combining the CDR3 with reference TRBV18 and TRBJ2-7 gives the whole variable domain NAGVMQNPRHLVRRRGQEARLRCSPMKGHSHVYWYRQLPEEGLKFMVYLQKENIIDESGMPKERFSAEFPKEGPSILRIQQVVRGDSAAYFCASSPLPLQGPLDSYEQYFGPGTRLTVT.

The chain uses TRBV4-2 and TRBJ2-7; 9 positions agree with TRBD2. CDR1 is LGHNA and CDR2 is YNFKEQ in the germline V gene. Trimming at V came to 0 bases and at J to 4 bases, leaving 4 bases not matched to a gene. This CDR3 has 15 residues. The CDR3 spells CASSQELAGGYEQYF. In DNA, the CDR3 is TGTGCCAGCAGCCAAGAACTAGCGGGTGGGTACGAGCAGTACTTC.

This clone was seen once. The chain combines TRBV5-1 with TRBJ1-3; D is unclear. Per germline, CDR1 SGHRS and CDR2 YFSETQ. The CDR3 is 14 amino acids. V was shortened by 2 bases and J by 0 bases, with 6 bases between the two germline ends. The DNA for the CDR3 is TGCGCCAGCAGCTTTGGCTACTCTGGAAACACCATATATTTT. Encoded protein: CASSFGYSGNTIYF.

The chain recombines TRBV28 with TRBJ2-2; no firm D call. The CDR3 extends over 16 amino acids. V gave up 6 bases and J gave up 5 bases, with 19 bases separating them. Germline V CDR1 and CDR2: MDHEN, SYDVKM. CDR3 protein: CASRLGGGGTTGELFF. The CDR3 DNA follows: TGTGCCAGCAGGTTGGGCGGCGGTGGTACAACCGGGGAGCTGTTTTTT.

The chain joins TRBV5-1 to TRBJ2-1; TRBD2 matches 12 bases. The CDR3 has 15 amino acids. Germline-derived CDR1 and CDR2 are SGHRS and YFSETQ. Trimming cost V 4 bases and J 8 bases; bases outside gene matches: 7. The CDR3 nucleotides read TGCGCCAGCAGCCCTAGCGGGAGGGCCGGGGATGAGCAGTTCTTC. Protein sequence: CASSPSGRAGDEQFF.